Presented here are 16 T cell receptor beta chains from one specimen sequenced in a study of cytomegalovirus exposure and HLA in healthy donors. Primers for the PCR totalled 60 Vbeta and 13 Jbeta. Only in-frame clones appear in the TCRdb table, and some are missing; sequencing was by immunoSEQ multiplex PCR. The repertoire holds some 90,000 clones, about 79% seen once, with roughly 6% in the top ten. The material sequenced was PBMCs. Receptors were obtained from a female donor in good health and CMV-seronegative.

The chain uses TRBV7-8 and TRBJ1-6; 10 positions match TRBD1. The CDR3 length is 15 residues. V lost 5 bases to trimming and J lost 6 bases; unmatched junction nucleotides: 4. Germline lookup yields CDR1 SGHVS and CDR2 FQNEAQ. The CDR3 DNA reads as TGTGCCAGCAGCCCAAGGACAGGGGGTAATTCACCCCTCCACTTT. The encoded protein is CASSPRTGGNSPLHF.

This chain connects TRBV28 to TRBJ2-7, with D perhaps TRBD1 (6 bases). The V end lost 6 bases, the J end lost 1 base, and 13 bases lay between the germline ends. The germline V gene encodes CDR1 MDHEN and CDR2 SYDVKM. There are 14 residues in the CDR3. The CDR3 DNA reads as TGTGCCAGCAGGCCTCCCGGGACATCCTACGAGCAGTACTTC. Translated, it gives CASRPPGTSYEQYF.

In its sample, this clone was seen a few times. The sample contains more than one DNA sequence encoding this CDR3. This CDR3 is CSVGAGGYNEQFF. The CDR3, as DNA: TGCAGCGTTGGAGCGGGAGGATACAATGAGCAGTTCTTC. J is TRBJ2-1 and V is TRBV29-1; 9 nucleotides line up with TRBD2. The V gene end was trimmed by 4 bases and the J gene end by 4 bases; junction bases not matched to a gene: 2. The CDR3 covers 13 residues. Per the germline V gene, CDR1 is SQVTM and CDR2 is ANQGSEA.

This chain links TRBV4-2 with TRBJ1-3; D may be TRBD1 (5 bases). This CDR3 region has 16 residues. Trimming took 0 bases from V and 1 from J, leaving 10 bases between them. Germline CDR1 LGHNA, CDR2 YNFKEQ. This CDR3 is CASSQDPPGSGNTIYF. The CDR3 region has the DNA TGTGCCAGCAGCCAAGATCCCCCAGGGTCTGGAAACACCATATATTTT.

The genes are TRBV4-1 and TRBJ1-4; a possible D gene is TRBD1 (5 bases). CDR3 length: 18 amino acids. With 4 bases removed from V and 0 bases from J, the gap between germline ends came to 18 bases. Germline lookup yields CDR1 MGHRA and CDR2 YSYEKL. The CDR3 sequence: CASSLAGPGGATNEKLFF. CDR3 DNA: TGCGCCAGCAGCCTCGCAGGACCCGGGGGTGCAACTAATGAAAAACTGTTTTTT.

The chain uses TRBV6-5 and TRBJ2-5; maybe TRBD2 (6 bases). Looked up from germline, CDR1 is MNHEY and CDR2 is SVGAGI. CDR3 length equals 14 residues. The V end was cut by 5 bases, the J end by 1 base, with 11 bases between. CDR3 nucleotides: TGTGCCAGCAGTCTCAGGAGGGCCCAAGAGACCCAGTACTTC. Translation gives CASSLRRAQETQYF.

This clone was recorded once. The chain has TRBV4-3 and TRBJ1-4; a weak D match, TRBD1 (5 bases). V dropped 4 bases and J dropped 3 bases, with 12 bases sitting between them. This CDR3 is 15 amino acids long. The germline gives CDR1 LGHNA, CDR2 YSLEER. The CDR3 is CASSRPGRANEKLFF. The CDR3 bases are TGCGCCAGCAGCCGGCCCGGCAGGGCTAATGAAAAACTGTTTTTT.

V is TRBV4-3 and J is TRBJ2-1; TRBD2 agrees at 8 bases. The CDR3 is 16 residues long. V trimming: 1 base; J trimming: 0 bases; junction bases outside the gene matches: 2. Germline V gives CDR1 LGHNA, CDR2 YSLEER. This CDR3 is CASSQVAGGSYNEQFF. As DNA, the CDR3 is TGCGCCAGCAGCCAAGTCGCGGGGGGCTCCTACAATGAGCAGTTCTTC.

The chain couples TRBV28 to TRBJ2-6, with D unclear. CDR1 and CDR2 from the germline V gene are MDHEN and SYDVKM. The CDR3 is 16 amino acids. Trimming shortened V by 5 bases and J by 0 bases, and 11 bases separated the two germline ends. CDR3 nucleotides: TGTGCCAGCAGTCCCGACATCAACTCTGGGGCCAACGTCCTGACTTTC. This sequence encodes CASSPDINSGANVLTF.

V and J are TRBV5-1 and TRBJ2-5, with 13 positions matching TRBD2. V shed 4 bases, J shed 0 bases, and the junction held 9 bases outside the gene matches. There are 18 residues in the CDR3. CDR1 and CDR2 from the germline V gene are SGHRS and YFSETQ. The chain's CDR3 is CASSKGTSGIIYQETQYF. CDR3 coding DNA: TGCGCCAGCAGCAAAGGGACTAGCGGGATCATCTACCAAGAGACCCAGTACTTC.

The chain has TRBV7-9 and TRBJ1-1; TRBD1 might be the D (5 bases). With 6 bases removed from V and 0 bases from J, the gap between germline ends came to 11 bases. Germline V CDR1 and CDR2: SEHNR, FQNEAQ (reference sequence). The CDR3 consists of 14 residues. The CDR3 DNA is TGTGCCAGCAGTCCCCCAGGGTTGAACACTGAAGCTTTCTTT. Its translation: CASSPPGLNTEAFF.

The chain is built from TRBV5-1 and TRBJ2-7; D not resolved. Germline lookup yields CDR1 SGHRS and CDR2 YFSETQ. This CDR3 has 12 residues. With 4 bases removed from V and 12 bases from J, the gap between germline ends came to 17 bases. CDR3 residues: CASSPRSPVLYF. CDR3 DNA: TGCGCCAGCAGCCCCCGGTCCCCTGTTTTGTACTTC.

The chain links TRBV6-1 to TRBJ1-2; TRBD1 is a possible D gene (6 bases). The germline V gene has CDR1 MNHNS and CDR2 SASEGT. The CDR3 has 13 amino acids. The V end was cut by 0 bases, the J end by 14 bases, with 16 bases between. The CDR3, as DNA: TGTGCCAGCAGTGAAGCGCCAGTTAGGCAGGGGACCTTC. Translation gives CASSEAPVRQGTF.

Concerning this clone: One end of the junction is discordant with germline, which a read error may explain. The chain joins TRBV2 to TRBJ1-1; D call uncertain. Germline V lookup: CDR1 SNHLY, CDR2 FYNNEI. This CDR3 is built from 13 residues. The CDR3: CASIESRNAEAFF. Written as DNA, the CDR3 is TGTGCCAGCATCGAAAGCAGGAACGCTGAAGCTTTCTTT.

V gene TRBV30 combines with J gene TRBJ2-6; D is perhaps TRBD1 (6 bases). Trimming removed 3 bases at V and 0 bases at J, with 18 bases between. In germline, CDR1 is GTSNPN, CDR2 SVGIG (reference sequence). The CDR3 totals 18 residues. Written as DNA, the CDR3 is TGTGCCTGGAGCGGATTCGACAGGACCAACTCTGGGGCCAACGTCCTGACTTTC. Translating it yields CAWSGFDRTNSGANVLTF. The full variable domain, rest sourced from reference TRBV30 and TRBJ2-6, is SQTIHQWPATLVQPVGSPLSLECTVEGTSNPNLYWYRQAAGRGLQLLFYSVGIGQISSEVPQNLSASRPQDRQFILSSKKLLLSDSGFYLCAWSGFDRTNSGANVLTFGAGSRLTVL.

The rearrangement links TRBV2 to TRBJ2-7, with D perhaps matching TRBD1 (5 bases). V dropped 7 bases and J dropped 6 bases, with 16 bases sitting between them. Germline CDR1 is SNHLY and CDR2 is FYNNEI. There are 13 residues in the CDR3. The CDR3 nucleotides read TGTGCCAGCACCTCCCCAGGGAAGCGCGAGCAGTACTTC. Protein: CASTSPGKREQYF.